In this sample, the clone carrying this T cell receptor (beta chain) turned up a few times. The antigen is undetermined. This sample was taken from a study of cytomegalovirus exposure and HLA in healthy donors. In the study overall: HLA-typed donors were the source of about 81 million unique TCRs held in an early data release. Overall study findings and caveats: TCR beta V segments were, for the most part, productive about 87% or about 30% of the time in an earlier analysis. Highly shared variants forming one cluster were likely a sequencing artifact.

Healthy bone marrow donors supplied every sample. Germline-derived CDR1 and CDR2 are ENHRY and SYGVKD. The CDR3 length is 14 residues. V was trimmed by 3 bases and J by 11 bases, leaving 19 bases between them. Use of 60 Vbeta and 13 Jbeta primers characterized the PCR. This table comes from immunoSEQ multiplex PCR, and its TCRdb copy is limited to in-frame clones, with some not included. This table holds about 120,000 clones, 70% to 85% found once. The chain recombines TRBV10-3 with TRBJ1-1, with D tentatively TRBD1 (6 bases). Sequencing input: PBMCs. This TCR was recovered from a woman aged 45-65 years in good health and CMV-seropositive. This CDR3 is CAISDRTALKGAFF. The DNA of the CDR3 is TGTGCCATCAGTGATAGGACAGCCCTCAAGGGGGCTTTCTTT.